This entry lists 22 T cell receptor beta chains sequenced from one sample in a study of shared clonotypes between healthy human individuals (dated by TCRdb to 2020 to 2021). Libraries were made using the immunoSEQ multiplex PCR assay. TCRdb retrieved this table from immuneACCESS and kept in-frame rearrangements only. Not all clones are present; in checked studies, unresolved V genes account for under half, and no reason is known for the remainder. Across this sample there are some 2.3 million clones, with over 90% seen only once. The ten top clones hold 0.35% to 0.5% of the sample. The specimen was naive CD4+ T cells from PBMCs. Taken with the paper, the label for cell subset or site translates to: CD45RA+ positively selected. The receptors shown here come from a man aged 18 to 30 in good health. Some clones in this sample may be carry-over from other donors' samples.

Here the CDR3 DNA reads TGCGCCAGCAGCTTAACCGGGACAGGGGGCGTCGGGGAGCTGTTTTTT. This encodes CASSLTGTGGVGELFF. The chain employs TRBV5-1 and TRBJ2-2, with 12 bases fitting TRBD1. This CDR3 region has 16 residues. The V and J ends lost 2 bases and 7 bases, in that order; junction bases with no gene match: 6. Germline V gives CDR1 SGHRS, CDR2 YFSETQ. The full variable domain, with the rest looked up from reference TRBV5-1 and TRBJ2-2, is KAGVTQTPRYLIKTRGQQVTLSCSPISGHRSVSWYQQTPGQGLQFLFEYFSETQRNKGNFPGRFSGRQFSNSRSEMNVSTLELGDSALYLCASSLTGTGGVGELFFGEGSRLTVL.

This chain uses TRBV18 with TRBJ2-2; the match to TRBD2 covers 13 bases. Germline assignment: CDR1 KGHSH and CDR2 LQKENI. The V segment lost 6 bases and the J segment 6 bases; nucleotides outside the gene matches: 1. The CDR3 has 14 amino acids. The CDR3: CASSGLAGAGELFF. The CDR3 nucleotides read TGTGCCAGCTCTGGACTAGCGGGAGCCGGGGAGCTGTTTTTT.

This sequence joins TRBV5-6 and TRBJ1-2, with D possibly TRBD1 on 5 matching bases. V lost 4 bases to trimming and J lost 2 bases, with 15 bases between them. This CDR3 is 15 amino acids long. CDR1 and CDR2 (germline): SGHDT, YYEEEE. The CDR3 DNA follows: TGTGCCAGCAGCCCCTCCGGGGCAATGAACTATGGCTACACCTTC. Amino acid sequence: CASSPSGAMNYGYTF.

This rearrangement joins TRBV19 to TRBJ2-5, with D perhaps being TRBD1 or TRBD2 (5 bases each). Germline V CDR1 and CDR2: LNHDA, SQIVND (reference sequence). This CDR3 region has 15 residues. V dropped 6 bases and J dropped 5 bases, with 19 bases sitting between them. CDR3 in amino acids: CASSLQVQWGETQYF. The CDR3 DNA sequence: TGTGCCAGTAGCCTTCAGGTCCAATGGGGGGAGACCCAGTACTTC.

This rearrangement joins TRBV28 to TRBJ1-3, with D possibly TRBD1 on 5 matching bases. Deletions cut 6 bases from V and 0 bases from J, with 12 bases between. The CDR3 loop spans 15 amino acids. The V gene's germline CDR1 is MDHEN and CDR2 SYDVKM. CDR3 DNA sequence: TGTGCCAGCAGGGAGGCGAGGGGCTCTGGAAACACCATATATTTT. Translated, it gives CASREARGSGNTIYF.

This chain uses TRBV5-4 with TRBJ2-2; D may be TRBD1 or TRBD2 (5 bases each). CDR3 length equals 16 residues. V lost 0 bases and J lost 3, with 12 bases in between. Germline CDR1 is SGHNT and CDR2 is YYREEE (reference sequence). CDR3 sequence (DNA): TGTGCCAGCAGCTTGGCCCGGGGCCCTTACACCGGGGAGCTGTTTTTT. Residues: CASSLARGPYTGELFF.

The V call is TRBV7-2, the J call TRBJ2-7; D is ambiguous. The CDR3 covers 12 residues. V lost 4 bases and J lost 6, with 10 bases in between. Germline V gene lookup returns CDR1 SGHTA and CDR2 FQGNSA. CDR3 sequence (DNA): TGTGCCAGCAGCTACGCGGCCCCCGAGCAGTACTTC. It is translated as CASSYAAPEQYF. The full variable domain, its missing parts supplied by reference TRBV7-2 and TRBJ2-7, is GAGVSQSPSNKVTEKGKDVELRCDPISGHTALYWYRQSLGQGLEFLIYFQGNSAPDKSGLPSDRFSAERTGGSVSTLTIQRTQQEDSAVYLCASSYAAPEQYFGPGTRLTVT.

The chain joins TRBV28 to TRBJ1-2; D remains unclear. Trimming took 6 bases from V and 2 from J, leaving 10 bases between them. Germline-derived CDR1 and CDR2 are MDHEN and SYDVKM. The CDR3 extends over 13 amino acids. Here the CDR3 DNA reads TGTGCCAGCAGCCGCGGTATCAACTATGGCTACACCTTC. Protein: CASSRGINYGYTF.

The chain couples TRBV7-6 to TRBJ1-4; 9 bases line up with TRBD1. CDR1 SGHVS and CDR2 FNYEAQ come from the germline V gene. The CDR3 runs 15 residues. Unmatched junction bases numbered 6, after V lost 5 bases and J lost 5 bases. The CDR3 region is CASSPGTGLNEKLFF. Here the CDR3 DNA reads TGTGCCAGCAGCCCCGGGACAGGGCTAAATGAAAAACTGTTTTTT.

The chain recombines TRBV2 with TRBJ2-7; maybe TRBD2 (6 bases). Germline loops: CDR1 SNHLY, CDR2 FYNNEI. The V end was cut by 7 bases, the J end by 4 bases, with 20 bases between. The CDR3 length is 15 residues. This CDR3 reads CASTPRRGADYEQYF. As DNA, the CDR3 is TGTGCCAGCACACCTCGGCGGGGCGCCGATTACGAGCAGTACTTC.

The chain links TRBV4-2 to TRBJ1-2, with no clear D. Germline CDR1 is LGHNA and CDR2 is YNFKEQ. This CDR3 spans 16 amino acids. V gave up 4 bases and J gave up 8 bases, with 23 bases separating them. CDR3 in amino acids: CASSPGNSWSSGGYTF. DNA of the CDR3: TGTGCCAGCAGCCCGGGGAACAGCTGGAGCTCTGGAGGCTACACCTTC.

This rearrangement joins TRBV9 to TRBJ1-2, with D possibly matching TRBD1 (5 bases). Per the germline V gene, CDR1 is SGDLS and CDR2 is YYNGEE. The CDR3 covers 13 residues. V lost 0 bases and J lost 6, with 9 bases in between. The CDR3 DNA sequence: TGTGCCAGCAGCGTAGACTGGGGGGATGGCTACACCTTC. Its protein product is CASSVDWGDGYTF.

This clone occurred a few times. This sequence joins TRBV7-4 and TRBJ1-5; the match to TRBD1 covers 10 bases. Germline V lookup: CDR1 SGHVT, CDR2 SQSDAQ. This CDR3 has 17 amino acids. J gave up 2 bases and V 5 bases, and 9 bases lay outside the gene matches. Here the CDR3 reads CASSVRDRGRGNQPQHF. Here the CDR3 DNA reads TGTGCCAGCAGCGTTCGGGACAGGGGTCGTGGCAATCAGCCCCAGCATTTT.

The chain recombines TRBV29-1 with TRBJ2-1; a possible D gene is TRBD2 (6 bases). V was clipped by 3 bases and J by 1 base, with 13 bases between them. In germline, CDR1 is SQVTM, CDR2 ANQGSEA. CDR3 length: 15 amino acids. The CDR3 reads CSVEKRARSYNEQFF. The CDR3 nucleotides read TGCAGCGTTGAGAAGCGGGCGCGTTCCTACAATGAGCAGTTCTTC.

J is TRBJ2-1 and V is TRBV29-1, with 10 bases identical to TRBD2. Trimming removed 7 bases from V and 6 bases from J; junction bases left unmatched: 21. This CDR3 has 18 residues. The germline gives CDR1 SQVTM, CDR2 ANQGSEA. The CDR3 here is CSAPSASGRARGANEQFF. CDR3 nucleotide sequence: TGCAGCGCCCCCTCTGCCAGCGGGAGGGCCAGGGGCGCCAATGAGCAGTTCTTC.

The CDR3 region is CAWSVQGARGSGELFF. The CDR3 nucleotides are TGTGCCTGGAGTGTTCAGGGGGCTAGGGGAAGCGGGGAGCTGTTTTTT. V usage is TRBV30 and J usage is TRBJ2-2; 8 nucleotides agree with TRBD1. Germline CDR1 is GTSNPN and CDR2 is SVGIG (reference sequence). The CDR3 is 16 amino acids. Germline trimming cut 0 bases from V and 7 bases from J; bases unmatched to any gene: 10.

The rearrangement uses TRBV29-1 and TRBJ2-1; 14 nucleotides align to TRBD2. V dropped 6 bases and J dropped 4; count of bases not matched to a gene: 8. In germline, CDR1 is SQVTM, CDR2 ANQGSEA. This CDR3 region has 16 residues. The CDR3 DNA reads as TGCAGCGTCGAGGGGACTAGCGGGAGTCGGTACAATGAGCAGTTCTTC. Translation: CSVEGTSGSRYNEQFF.

J is TRBJ1-4 and V is TRBV4-1; 8 bases fit TRBD1. The CDR3 is 16 residues long. Germline V lookup: CDR1 MGHRA, CDR2 YSYEKL. Unmatched junction bases numbered 9, after V lost 3 bases and J lost 6 bases. CDR3 residues: CASSQNQGTGYEKLFF. CDR3 coding DNA: TGCGCCAGCAGCCAGAACCAGGGGACAGGATATGAAAAACTGTTTTTT.

The chain joins TRBV27 to TRBJ1-2; maybe TRBD1 (5 bases). CDR1 is MNHEY and CDR2 is SMNVEV in the germline V gene (reference sequence). Trimming left V 3 bases short and J 8 bases short, with 13 bases between. This CDR3 region has 13 residues. CDR3 region: CASSFDGGLGYTF. The CDR3 coding sequence is TGTGCCAGCAGTTTTGATGGGGGATTGGGCTACACCTTC.

The J gene is TRBJ2-3, the V gene TRBV2; TRBD2 aligns across 11 bases. CDR3 length: 14 amino acids. With V trimmed by 9 bases and J by 2 bases, 4 bases remained unmatched. Per the germline V gene, CDR1 is SNHLY and CDR2 is FYNNEI. The CDR3 DNA is TGTGCCAGTAGCGGGAGGGCCCACACAGATACGCAGTATTTT. Encoded protein: CASSGRAHTDTQYF.

This CDR3 is CASSWVAGLATDTQYF. CDR3 nucleotide sequence: TGCGCCAGCAGCTGGGTAGCGGGACTTGCCACAGATACGCAGTATTTT. The chain employs TRBV5-1 and TRBJ2-3; 8 bases are a match to TRBD2. Trimming took 3 bases from V and 2 from J; bases not matched to a gene: 8. CDR1 is SGHRS and CDR2 is YFSETQ in the germline V gene. This CDR3 is 16 amino acids long.

This chain joins TRBV20-1 and TRBJ1-2; weak D call: TRBD1 (6 bases). With 7 bases removed from V and 14 bases from J, the gap between germline ends came to 17 bases. This CDR3 is 10 amino acids long. Germline CDR1 DFQATT, CDR2 SNEGSKA (reference sequence). CDR3 sequence reads: CSGVTGGNTF. The DNA of the CDR3 is TGCAGTGGCGTGACAGGAGGTAATACCTTC.